The count of the clone carrying this TCR beta chain is one. The antigen is undetermined. CDR1 LNHDA and CDR2 SQIVND come from the germline V gene (reference sequence). Germline trimming cut 4 bases from V and 2 bases from J; bases unmatched to any gene: 4. The CDR3 is 15 residues long. TCRdb keeps only in-frame clones here, not all; method: immunoSEQ multiplex PCR. This sample has approximately 13,000 clones, with more than 85% found just once. The data stem from a study of PD-1 blockade in classical Hodgkin lymphoma. At the level of the study: Intravenous nivolumab at 3 mg/kg was given to patients every 2 weeks.

General study points: Any patient who commenced nivolumab under 1 year after ASCT was excluded.

Brentuximab vedotin exposure varied, and every patient relapsed after autologous stem cell transplantation. This chain links TRBV19 with TRBJ2-2; 7 bases fit TRBD1. This receptor was taken from a human donor with classical Hodgkin lymphoma. The input for sequencing was peripheral blood mononuclear cells (PBMCs), taken at baseline. The CDR3 nucleotides are TGTGCCAGTAGTAACCCAGGGGGAAACACCGGGGAGCTGTTTTTT. Amino acids: CASSNPGGNTGELFF.